This T cell receptor (beta chain) was captured in a study of cytomegalovirus exposure and HLA in healthy donors. Trimming at V came to 4 bases and at J to 6 bases, leaving 9 bases not matched to a gene. Looked up from germline, CDR1 is SNHLY and CDR2 is FYNNEI. There are 15 residues in the CDR3. As for this clone: Antigen unknown.

With 60 Vbeta and 13 Jbeta primers, the PCR was carried out. TCRdb's copy holds only in-frame clones and misses some; the assay was immunoSEQ multiplex PCR. The table shows 81,000 or so clones, with around 62% occurring only once. Study-wide results and caveats: In a later analysis, at a false discovery rate of 0.05, 15,000 to 20,000 TCR beta sequences were associated with HLA alleles.

The rearrangement links TRBV2 to TRBJ2-7; TRBD1 matches 10 bases. The specimen sequenced was PBMCs. This clonotype was sampled from a woman between 25 and 40 years old in good health and CMV-seropositive. CDR3 sequence: CASSGSGTGAFEQYF. The DNA of the CDR3 is TGTGCCAGCAGTGGTTCAGGGACAGGGGCCTTCGAGCAGTACTTC. The variable domain in full, with the rest retrieved from reference TRBV2 and TRBJ2-7, is EPEVTQTPSHQVTQMGQEVILRCVPISNHLYFYWYRQILGQKVEFLVSFYNNEISEKSEIFDDQFSVERPDGSNFTLKIRSTKLEDSAMYFCASSGSGTGAFEQYFGPGTRLTVT.